This TCR beta chain was retrieved from a study of CD8+ T cells in alopecia areata. As to this clone: Its antigen is still unknown. Genes and germline are mouse. The CDR3 extends 4 residues past the end of the read, so its final part is completed from the germline J gene.

Study findings and constraints: Scalp lesions, especially in alopecia totalis/universalis, had higher clonality than normal scalp. With patients, TCR sharing proved less clear than in mice, a difference possibly related to HLA.

Sorting of pooled cutaneous lymph node cells was based on CD4, CD8alpha, NKG2D, NKG2ACE and other markers. The CDR3 length is 15 residues. The germline V gene encodes CDR1 LGHNA and CDR2 YNLKQL (reference sequence). V lost 4 bases and J lost 0, with 11 bases in between. RNA was extracted and reverse transcribed into cDNA as the sequencing template. Sequencing used immunoSEQ multiplex PCR; TCRdb keeps in-frame clones, though not all of them. The data show around 290,000 clones, none appearing only once, with more than 1% held by the ten largest. The sample was CD4+ T cells sorted from a lymph node. The chain uses TRBV5 and TRBJ2-5; TRBD1 might be the D (6 bases). The TCR originated in a C3H/HeJ mouse with alopecia areata. MHC haplotype of the mouse line: H2-k. CDR3 protein: CASSRNRVNQDTQYF. The CDR3 bases that were read are TGTGCCAGCAGCCGCAACAGGGTTAACCAAGAC.